Sequencing of this TCR beta chain was carried out in a study of a mutant IDH1 vaccine in newly diagnosed glioma. About this clone itself: Its antigen is undetermined.

In germline, CDR1 is SGHNT, CDR2 YYREEE (reference sequence). This CDR3 comprises 14 residues. Trimming cost V 4 bases and J 4 bases, with 14 bases left between them. Noted time point: baseline, week 1 (first vaccination visit). Treatment here: pre-vaccination baseline after standard-of-care therapy. General study findings and limits: Of all patients, 85% to 95% showed vaccine-induced immune responses.

Profiled with immunoSEQ multiplex PCR; TCRdb holds only in-frame clones, not every one. Of roughly 86,000 clones in the sample, about 82% are singletons; the top ten hold approximately 7.9%. This sample comprised PBMCs, obtained from a glioma patient treated with radiotherapy, temozolomide or both. The genes are TRBV5-4 and TRBJ1-2, with D maybe TRBD1 (5 bases). The receptor's source is a man aged 40-55 years with glioma. Written as DNA, the CDR3 is TGTGCCAGCAGCCCGGCGGAGGGACTCTATGGCTACACCTTC. It translates to CASSPAEGLYGYTF.